Each of the 10 T cell receptor beta chains below was sequenced from the same sample in a study of CD4+ T cells in melanoma. TCRdb keeps only in-frame clones here, not all; method: immunoSEQ multiplex PCR. The data hold about 140,000 clones, with 80% to 95% observed a single time. All receptors derive from a human donor with melanoma.

V and J are TRBV5-1 and TRBJ2-3; D may correspond to TRBD1 or TRBD2 (5 bases each). Germline-derived CDR1 and CDR2 are SGHRS and YFSETQ. V was clipped by 2 bases and J by 6 bases, with 19 bases between them. The CDR3 totals 16 residues. CDR3 in DNA: TGCGCCAGCAGCTTCTCCGGGACCCAGCATGACGATACGCAGTATTTT. As protein: CASSFSGTQHDDTQYF.

The chain has TRBV7-8 and TRBJ2-5, with a weak D call TRBD1 (5 bases). Germline-derived CDR1 and CDR2 are SGHVS and FQNEAQ. This CDR3 has 14 residues. Trimming cost V 2 bases and J 4 bases, with 11 bases left between them. CDR3 sequence reads: CASSLPQGRETQYF. The DNA for the CDR3 is TGTGCCAGCAGCTTACCCCAGGGTCGAGAGACCCAGTACTTC.

V and J are TRBV5-1 and TRBJ2-1, with D perhaps matching TRBD1 or TRBD2 (5 bases each). This CDR3 spans 17 amino acids. Trimming shortened V by 4 bases and J by 3 bases, and 20 bases separated the two germline ends. Germline assignment: CDR1 SGHRS and CDR2 YFSETQ. CDR3 sequence reads: CASSQGEELKNYNEQFF. CDR3 coding DNA: TGCGCCAGCAGCCAGGGAGAAGAGTTAAAGAACTACAATGAGCAGTTCTTC.

The chain combines TRBV5-1 with TRBJ2-1; 8 nucleotides line up with TRBD2. The CDR3 has 15 residues. Germline V lookup: CDR1 SGHRS, CDR2 YFSETQ. J was trimmed by 4 bases and V by 1 base; bases with no gene match: 4. The CDR3 DNA sequence: TGCGCCAGCAGCTTGTACGGGGGGGGGTACAATGAGCAGTTCTTC. It yields the protein CASSLYGGGYNEQFF.

V usage is TRBV7-3 and J usage is TRBJ1-1, with D maybe TRBD1 (5 bases). The CDR3 has 14 amino acids. V lost 5 bases and J 1 base, leaving 11 bases between the germline ends. Germline CDR1 is SGHTA and CDR2 is FQGTGA. CDR3 nucleotide sequence: TGTGCCAGCAGCCTTCAGGGTGGGAACACTGAAGCTTTCTTT. This translates into CASSLQGGNTEAFF.

V and J are TRBV10-3 and TRBJ1-1, with D possibly matching TRBD1 (6 bases). V dropped 4 bases and J dropped 4 bases, with 13 bases sitting between them. Germline CDR1 ENHRY, CDR2 SYGVKD. The CDR3 spans 14 residues. For the CDR3, the DNA is TGTGCCATCAGTGGAAGGACGGACAGCACTGAAGCTTTCTTT. Protein sequence: CAISGRTDSTEAFF.

The rearrangement uses TRBV5-6 and TRBJ2-5; D is perhaps TRBD2 (5 bases). The CDR3 extends over 14 amino acids. V was shortened by 3 bases and J by 5 bases, with 14 bases between the two germline ends. Germline CDR1 is SGHDT and CDR2 is YYEEEE. CDR3 amino acids: CASSSEAGGETQYF. The CDR3 region has the DNA TGTGCCAGCAGCTCTGAGGCTGGCGGGGAGACCCAGTACTTC.

V gene TRBV7-9 combines with J gene TRBJ1-4; 7 nucleotides line up with TRBD1. CDR3 length equals 15 residues. CDR1 and CDR2 from the germline V gene are SEHNR and FQNEAQ (reference sequence). J was trimmed by 2 bases and V by 8 bases; bases with no gene match: 8. The CDR3 DNA reads TGTGCCAGCTCCCGTCCGACAGGGACTAATGAAAAACTGTTTTTT. It specifies CASSRPTGTNEKLFF.

This chain connects TRBV28 to TRBJ1-4; D uncertain. From germline, CDR1 is MDHEN and CDR2 SYDVKM. The CDR3 extends over 12 amino acids. Trimming stripped 4 bases from V and 0 bases from J, with 0 bases between. CDR3 in DNA: TGTGCCAGCAGTTCAACTAATGAAAAACTGTTTTTT. Translating gives CASSSTNEKLFF.

This clone was recorded a few times. The chain links TRBV2 to TRBJ2-1; the match to TRBD2 covers 12 bases. J gave up 3 bases and V 3 bases, and 6 bases lay outside the gene matches. The CDR3 loop spans 17 amino acids. CDR1 is SNHLY and CDR2 is FYNNEI in the germline V gene. The DNA for the CDR3 is TGTGCCAGCAGTGACCCCGGACTAGCGGGGCGCTACAATGAGCAGTTCTTC. Amino acids: CASSDPGLAGRYNEQFF.